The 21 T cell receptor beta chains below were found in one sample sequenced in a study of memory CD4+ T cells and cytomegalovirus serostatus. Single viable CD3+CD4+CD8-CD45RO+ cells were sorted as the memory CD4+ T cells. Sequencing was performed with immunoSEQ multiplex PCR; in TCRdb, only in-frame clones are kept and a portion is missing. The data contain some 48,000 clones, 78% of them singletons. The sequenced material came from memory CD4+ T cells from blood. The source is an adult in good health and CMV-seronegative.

The CDR3 region is CASSLRGVLFF. The CDR3 DNA is TGTGCCAGCAGCCTCCGGGGGGTACTGTTTTTT. The V call is TRBV28, the J call TRBJ1-4; perhaps TRBD1 as D (5 bases). The length of the CDR3 is 11 residues. V was shortened by 6 bases and J by 13 bases, with 12 bases between the two germline ends. The germline CDR1 and CDR2 sequences are MDHEN and SYDVKM.

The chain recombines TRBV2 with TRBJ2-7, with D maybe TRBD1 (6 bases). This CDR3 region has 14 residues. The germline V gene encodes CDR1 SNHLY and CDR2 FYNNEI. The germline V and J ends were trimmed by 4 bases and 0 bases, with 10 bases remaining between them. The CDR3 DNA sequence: TGTGCCAGCAGTGGGACAGTCCTCTCCTACGAGCAGTACTTC. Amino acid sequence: CASSGTVLSYEQYF.

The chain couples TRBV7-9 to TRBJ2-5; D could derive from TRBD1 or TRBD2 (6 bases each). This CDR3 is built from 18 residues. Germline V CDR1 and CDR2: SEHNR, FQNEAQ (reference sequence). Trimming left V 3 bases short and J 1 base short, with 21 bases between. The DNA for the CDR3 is TGTGCCAGCAGCTTTGATTGGGCACGGGGGCCCACCCAAGAGACCCAGTACTTC. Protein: CASSFDWARGPTQETQYF.

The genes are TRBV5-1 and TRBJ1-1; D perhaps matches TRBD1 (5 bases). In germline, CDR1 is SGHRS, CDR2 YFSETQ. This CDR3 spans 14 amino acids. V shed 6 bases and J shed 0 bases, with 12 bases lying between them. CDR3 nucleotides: TGCGCCAGCACGCAGGACACCGTGAACACTGAAGCTTTCTTT. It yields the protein CASTQDTVNTEAFF.

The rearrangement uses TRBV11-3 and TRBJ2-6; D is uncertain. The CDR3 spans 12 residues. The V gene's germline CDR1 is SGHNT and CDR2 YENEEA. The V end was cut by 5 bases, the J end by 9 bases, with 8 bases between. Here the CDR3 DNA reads TGTGCCAGCAGCCTTTTGGTCAACGTCCTGACTTTC. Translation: CASSLLVNVLTF.

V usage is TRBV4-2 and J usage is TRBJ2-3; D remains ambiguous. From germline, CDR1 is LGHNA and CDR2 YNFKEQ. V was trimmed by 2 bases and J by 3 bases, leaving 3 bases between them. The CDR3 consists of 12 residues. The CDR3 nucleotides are TGTGCCAGCAGCCAACCTACAGATACGCAGTATTTT. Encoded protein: CASSQPTDTQYF.

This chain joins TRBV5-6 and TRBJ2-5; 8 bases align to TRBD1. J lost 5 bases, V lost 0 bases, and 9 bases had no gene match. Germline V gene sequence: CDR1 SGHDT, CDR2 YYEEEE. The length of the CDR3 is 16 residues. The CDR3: CASSLARQGAGETQYF. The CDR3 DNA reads TGTGCCAGCAGCTTGGCCCGGCAGGGGGCAGGGGAGACCCAGTACTTC.

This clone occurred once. CDR3 nucleotide sequence: TGTGCCAGCAGCCAAGACGCTAGCACCGGGGAGCTGTTTTTT. This translates into CASSQDASTGELFF. The chain joins TRBV7-2 to TRBJ2-2; D remains unclear. This CDR3 spans 14 amino acids. From germline, CDR1 is SGHTA and CDR2 FQGNSA. V shed 5 bases and J shed 4 bases, with 11 bases lying between them. Full variable domain (outside the CDR3, taken from reference TRBV7-2 and TRBJ2-2): GAGVSQSPSNKVTEKGKDVELRCDPISGHTALYWYRQSLGQGLEFLIYFQGNSAPDKSGLPSDRFSAERTGGSVSTLTIQRTQQEDSAVYLCASSQDASTGELFFGEGSRLTVL.

CDR3 bases: TGTGCCAGCAGGGAGGGCCAAAACAATGAGCAGTTCTTC. Translation: CASREGQNNEQFF. The chain couples TRBV6-6 to TRBJ2-1; D is possibly TRBD2 (6 bases). CDR1 and CDR2 (germline): MNHNY, SVGAGI (reference sequence). This CDR3 has 13 amino acids. V was shortened by 6 bases and J by 5 bases, with 11 bases between the two germline ends.

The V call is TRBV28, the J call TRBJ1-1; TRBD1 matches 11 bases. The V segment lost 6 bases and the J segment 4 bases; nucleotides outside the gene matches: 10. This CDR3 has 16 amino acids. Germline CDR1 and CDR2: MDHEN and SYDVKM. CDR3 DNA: TGTGCCAGCAGGTATGGGGGAGGGACAGGGGGCACTGAAGCTTTCTTT. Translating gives CASRYGGGTGGTEAFF.

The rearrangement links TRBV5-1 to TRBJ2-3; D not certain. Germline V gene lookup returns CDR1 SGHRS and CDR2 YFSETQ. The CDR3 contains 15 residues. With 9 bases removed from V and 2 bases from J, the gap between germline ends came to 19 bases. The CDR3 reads CATRQDLIPTDTQYF. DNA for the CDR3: TGCGCCACCCGCCAGGACCTTATTCCCACAGATACGCAGTATTTT.

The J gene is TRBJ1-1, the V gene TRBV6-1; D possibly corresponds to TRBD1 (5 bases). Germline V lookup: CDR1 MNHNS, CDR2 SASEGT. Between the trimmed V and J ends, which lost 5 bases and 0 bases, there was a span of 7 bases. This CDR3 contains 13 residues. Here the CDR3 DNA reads TGTGCCAGCAGTACGACAGTGAACACTGAAGCTTTCTTT. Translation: CASSTTVNTEAFF.

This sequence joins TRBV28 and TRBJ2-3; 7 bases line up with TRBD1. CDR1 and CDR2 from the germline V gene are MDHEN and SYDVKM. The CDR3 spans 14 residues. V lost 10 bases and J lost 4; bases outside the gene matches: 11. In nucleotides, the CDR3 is TGTGCCACCAGGGACAGCAACTTCCCAGATACGCAGTATTTT. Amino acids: CATRDSNFPDTQYF.

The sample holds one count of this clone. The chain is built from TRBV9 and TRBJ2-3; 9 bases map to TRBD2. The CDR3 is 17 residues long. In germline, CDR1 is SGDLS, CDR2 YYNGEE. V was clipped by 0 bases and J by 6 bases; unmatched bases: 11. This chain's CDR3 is CASSVGGGFAGGDTQYF. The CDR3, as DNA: TGTGCCAGCAGCGTAGGAGGGGGTTTTGCGGGAGGGGATACGCAGTATTTT.

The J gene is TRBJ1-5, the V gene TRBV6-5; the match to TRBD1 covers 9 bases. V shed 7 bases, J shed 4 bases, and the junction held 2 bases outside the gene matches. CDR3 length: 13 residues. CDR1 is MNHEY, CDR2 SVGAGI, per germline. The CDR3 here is CASKGQGNQPQHF. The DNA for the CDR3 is TGTGCCAGCAAGGGACAGGGAAATCAGCCCCAGCATTTT.

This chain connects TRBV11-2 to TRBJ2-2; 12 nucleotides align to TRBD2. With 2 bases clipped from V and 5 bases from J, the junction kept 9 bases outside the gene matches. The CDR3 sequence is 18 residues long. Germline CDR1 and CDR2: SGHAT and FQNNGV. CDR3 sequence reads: CASSLISSGRAGTGELFF. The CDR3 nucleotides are TGTGCCAGCAGCTTAATCTCTAGCGGGAGGGCCGGGACCGGGGAGCTGTTTTTT.

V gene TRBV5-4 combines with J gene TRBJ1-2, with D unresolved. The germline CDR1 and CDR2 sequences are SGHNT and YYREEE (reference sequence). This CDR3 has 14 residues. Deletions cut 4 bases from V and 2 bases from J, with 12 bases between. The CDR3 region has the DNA TGTGCCAGCAGCCCCCAGGCTGCCAACTATGGCTACACCTTC. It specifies CASSPQAANYGYTF.

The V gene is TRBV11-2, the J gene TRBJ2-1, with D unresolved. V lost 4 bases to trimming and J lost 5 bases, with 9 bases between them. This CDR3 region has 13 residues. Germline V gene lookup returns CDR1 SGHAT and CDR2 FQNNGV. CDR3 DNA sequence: TGTGCCAGCAGCTACGGACCAGACAATGAGCAGTTCTTC. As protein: CASSYGPDNEQFF.

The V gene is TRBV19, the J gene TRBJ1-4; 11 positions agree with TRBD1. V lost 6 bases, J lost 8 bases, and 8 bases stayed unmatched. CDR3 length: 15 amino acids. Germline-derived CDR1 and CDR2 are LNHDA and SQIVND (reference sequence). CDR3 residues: CASRSPGQGGEKLFF. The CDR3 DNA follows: TGTGCCAGTAGAAGTCCGGGACAGGGGGGAGAAAAACTGTTTTTT.

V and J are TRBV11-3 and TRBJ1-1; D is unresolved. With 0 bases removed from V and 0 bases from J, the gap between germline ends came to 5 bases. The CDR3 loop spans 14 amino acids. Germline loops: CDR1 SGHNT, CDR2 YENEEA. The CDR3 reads CASSLDGVNTEAFF. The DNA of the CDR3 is TGTGCCAGCAGCTTAGACGGGGTGAACACTGAAGCTTTCTTT.

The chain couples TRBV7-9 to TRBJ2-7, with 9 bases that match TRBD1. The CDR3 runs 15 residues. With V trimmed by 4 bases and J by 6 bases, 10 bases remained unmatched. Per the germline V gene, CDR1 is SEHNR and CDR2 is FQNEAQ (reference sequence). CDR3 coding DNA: TGTGCCAGCAGCTCTACTGGGACAGGGTTCAGCGAGCAGTACTTC. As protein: CASSSTGTGFSEQYF. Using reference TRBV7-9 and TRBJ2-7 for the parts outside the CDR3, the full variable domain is DTGVSQNPRHKITKRGQNVTFRCDPISEHNRLYWYRQTLGQGPEFLTYFQNEAQLEKSRLLSDRFSAERPKGSFSTLEIQRTEQGDSAMYLCASSSTGTGFSEQYFGPGTRLTVT.